Sequencing of this TCR beta chain was carried out in a study of early T cells in non-severe SARS-CoV-2 infection (dated by TCRdb to the early 2020s). Regarding the complete study: Bulk RNA from unsorted whole blood was used for TCR sequencing, so alpha and beta chains could not be paired. What the study reported, not specific to this receptor: VDJdb matching was skewed toward anti-spike CD8 responses, so virus-specific expansions were likely underestimated and private and CD4 specificities were missed.

The method behind the library was 5' RACE. Sequencing was carried out with a NextSeq 500. To correct for sequencing error and PCR bias, the TCR library protocol tagged individual cDNA molecules with unique molecular identifiers. Both TCR alpha and beta chains were sequenced, and tight co-correlation was observed between alpha and beta sequence abundances in each sample. The original methods were these. V gene, J gene and CDR3 annotation of TCR sequences was performed with Decombinator V4. Expanded TCRs were defined as changing significantly between any two time points under a Poisson model with p below 0.0001. TCR abundances were normalised to the total number of TCRs sequenced per sample and were expressed as counts per million. TRAV1-2 paired with TRAJ12, TRAJ20 or TRAJ33 defined MAIT TCRs, while TRAV10 paired with TRAJ18 defined iNKT TCRs. VDJdb, accessed 1 November 2021, was searched for CMV, EBV and SARS-CoV-2 annotated TCRs, with TCRs annotated for multiple antigens excluded. TCRdb's own reprocessing of the public reads used fastp at Q25 and MiXCR and kept productive beta chains. Entries that share a CDR3 protein sequence are merged under the most common genes and DNA. TCRdb, not the authors, supplied the V and J calls. The sample records 60,000 to 75,000 distinct CDR3 sequences, approximately 10% of which are singletons. The ten most abundant clones make up 4.5% to 7% of the sample.

Trimming removed 6 bases from V and 5 bases from J, leaving 17 bases between the germline ends. The CDR3 measures 16 amino acids from cysteine to phenylalanine. This entry keeps only the CDR3 DNA: 48 bases, framed from base 1. CDR1 and CDR2 were assigned from the germline V gene as MNHEY and SVGAGI. This clonotype showed up just a few times. Its cognate antigen has yet to be identified. No qualities accompany the bases; no much larger clone lies one base away. A case-control design nested within a healthcare worker cohort in London, UK, was used, with weekly nasopharyngeal swab PCR tests and blood sampling performed. Between 23 and 31 March 2020, the week of the UK lockdown, healthcare workers were enrolled and then followed up weekly for as long as 16 weeks.

In this chain, TRBV6-5 is recombined with TRBJ1-6, with TRBD1 as a weak D call on 6 bases. The source is an adult who was a healthcare worker with PCR-confirmed SARS-CoV-2 infection or an uninfected control (not recorded which). Sequenced material: whole blood, taken at baseline. The nucleotide sequence reads TGTGCCAGCAGCTTAGCCGGGACACCTAATAATTCACCCCTCCACTTT. This gives the protein CASSLAGTPNNSPLHF.